This TCR beta chain was captured by sequencing in a study of PD-1 blockade in classical Hodgkin lymphoma. The table came from immunoSEQ multiplex PCR; TCRdb's copy has only in-frame clones and leaves some out. The sample records about 97,000 clones, 80% to 85% being singletons. Study conclusions and caveats: Possibly reflecting disease activity or prior therapy, repertoire differences have causes that remain undefined. Reported baseline diversity: healthy donors highest, relapsed/refractory patients lowest. By C4D1, diversity of CD4+ TCRs had risen significantly, whereas that of CD8+ TCRs had not.

The CDR3 totals 12 residues. The germline V gene encodes CDR1 SEHNR and CDR2 FQNEAQ (reference sequence). The V end lost 1 base, the J end lost 2 bases, and 1 base lay between the germline ends. As to this clone: The antigen is unknown. The same CDR3 is also encoded by other DNA sequences in this sample.

Brentuximab vedotin exposure varied, and every patient relapsed after autologous stem cell transplantation. The clonotype originates from a human donor with classical Hodgkin lymphoma. The input for sequencing was peripheral blood mononuclear cells (PBMCs), taken at baseline. The rearrangement uses TRBV7-9 and TRBJ2-3; D gene uncertain. The CDR3 loop is CASSLDTDTQYF. In DNA form, the CDR3 reads TGTGCCAGCAGCTTAGACACAGATACGCAGTATTTT.